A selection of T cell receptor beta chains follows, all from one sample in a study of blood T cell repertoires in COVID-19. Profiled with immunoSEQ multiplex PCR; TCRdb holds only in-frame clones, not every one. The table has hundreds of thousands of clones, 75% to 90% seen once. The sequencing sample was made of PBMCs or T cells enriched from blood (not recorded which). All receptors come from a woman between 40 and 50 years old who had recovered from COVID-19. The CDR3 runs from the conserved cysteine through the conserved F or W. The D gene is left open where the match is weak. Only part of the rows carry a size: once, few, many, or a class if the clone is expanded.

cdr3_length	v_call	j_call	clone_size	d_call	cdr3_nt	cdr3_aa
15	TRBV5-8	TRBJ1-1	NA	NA	TGTGCCAGCAGCGGAAAGAGGACAGATAACCTTGAAGCTTTCTTT	CASSGKRTDNLEAFF
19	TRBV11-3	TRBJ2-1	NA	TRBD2	TGTGCCAGCAGCTTAGGTACGGGAGGGAACCTCCAATTCTACAATGAGCAGTTCTTC	CASSLGTGGNLQFYNEQFF
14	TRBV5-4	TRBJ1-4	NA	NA	TGTGCCAGCAGCTTCCAGGGGATTAATGAAAAACTGTTTTTT	CASSFQGINEKLFF
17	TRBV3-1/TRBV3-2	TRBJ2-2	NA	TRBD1	TGTGCCAGCAGCCAACCCTACGGGACAGGAAACACCGGGGAGCTGTTTTTT	CASSQPYGTGNTGELFF
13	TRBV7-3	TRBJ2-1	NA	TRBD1	TGTGCCAGCAGCGGGACAGGGGGCAATGAGCAGTTCTTC	CASSGTGGNEQFF
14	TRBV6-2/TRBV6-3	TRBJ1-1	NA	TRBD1	TGTGCCAGCAGTTACCGGCAGGGGGGTACTGAAGCTTTCTTT	CASSYRQGGTEAFF
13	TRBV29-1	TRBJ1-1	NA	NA	TGCAGCGTAGGGGGTCTTATGAACACTGAAGCTTTCTTT	CSVGGLMNTEAFF
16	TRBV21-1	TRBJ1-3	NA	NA	TGTGCCAGCAGCAAAGGCCCCACAAGCTCTGGAAACACCATATATTTT	CASSKGPTSSGNTIYF
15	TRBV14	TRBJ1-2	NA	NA	TGTGCCAGCAGCCAACGCCAGGCCACTAACTATGGCTACACCTTC	CASSQRQATNYGYTF
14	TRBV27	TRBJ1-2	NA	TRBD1	TGTGCCAGCGGCCGGGACAGGGGTAACTATGGCTACACCTTC	CASGRDRGNYGYTF
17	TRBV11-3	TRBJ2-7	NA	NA	TGTGCCAGCAGCTTAGCTGCGTCGTACGCTGGCTCCTACGAGCAGTACTTC	CASSLAASYAGSYEQYF
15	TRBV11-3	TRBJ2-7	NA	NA	TGTGCCAGCAGCTTCCCGGGAAGGGAAACCTACGAGCAGTACTTC	CASSFPGRETYEQYF
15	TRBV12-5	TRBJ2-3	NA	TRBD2	TGTGCTAGTGGTTTCAGCGGGAGTAAATCAGATACGCAGTATTTT	CASGFSGSKSDTQYF
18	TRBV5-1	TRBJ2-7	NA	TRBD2	TGCGCCAGCAGCTTGAACCCCGTCGGGGGGGGTGGGGGATACGAGCAGTACTTC	CASSLNPVGGGGGYEQYF
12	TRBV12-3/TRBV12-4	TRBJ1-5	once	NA	TGTGCCAGCAGGGGGGCCGGTCAGCCCCAGCATTTT	CASRGAGQPQHF
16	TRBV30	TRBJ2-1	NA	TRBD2	TGTGCCTGGAGTATGGGACTAGCGGGCTCCTACAATGAGCAGTTCTTC	CAWSMGLAGSYNEQFF
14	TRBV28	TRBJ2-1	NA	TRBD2	TGTGCCAGCAGAGGGGCTAGCGGGAGCGGGGAGCAGTTCTTC	CASRGASGSGEQFF
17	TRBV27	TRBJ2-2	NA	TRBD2	TGTGCCAGCAGTTTACCGACCGGGAGGAGTCACACCGGGGAGCTGTTTTTT	CASSLPTGRSHTGELFF
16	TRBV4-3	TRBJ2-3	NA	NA	TGCGCCAGCAGCCAAGATGGGCCGTCGGACACAGATACGCAGTATTTT	CASSQDGPSDTDTQYF
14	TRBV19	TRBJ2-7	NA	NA	TGTGCCAGTAGTATGACAGATAGCTCCTACGAGCAGTACTTC	CASSMTDSSYEQYF
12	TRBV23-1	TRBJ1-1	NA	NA	TGCGCCAGCAGTCAATCATGTCGCGAGCGGGACTTT	CASSQSCRERDF
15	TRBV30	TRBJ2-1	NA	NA	TGTGCCTGGAGTGTACAATCAGGCTCCTACAATGAGCAGTTCTTC	CAWSVQSGSYNEQFF
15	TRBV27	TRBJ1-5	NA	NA	TGTGCCAGCAGTTTAGAGGGTCTCGGTCGAGGGCCCCAGCATTTT	CASSLEGLGRGPQHF
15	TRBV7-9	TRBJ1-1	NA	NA	TGTGCCAGCAGCTTAGACCAGGGTAAGGACACTGAAGCTTTCTTT	CASSLDQGKDTEAFF
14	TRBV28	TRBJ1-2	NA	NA	TGTGCCAGCAGTCCGGGGGTATGGCCCCCGGGCTACACCTTC	CASSPGVWPPGYTF
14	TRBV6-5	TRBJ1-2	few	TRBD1	TGTGCCAGCGCCGGGACAGTCTCAAACTATGGCTACACCTTC	CASAGTVSNYGYTF
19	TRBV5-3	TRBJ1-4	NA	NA	TGTGCCAGAAGCTTGGTATTGGGGATTGCGGAGGGGCCGGGTGAAAAACTGTTTTTT	CARSLVLGIAEGPGEKLFF
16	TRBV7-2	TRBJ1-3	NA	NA	TGTGCCAGCAGCTTCCAACAGCACCCCTCTGGAAACACCATATATTTT	CASSFQQHPSGNTIYF
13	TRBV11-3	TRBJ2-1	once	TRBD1	TGTGCCAGCGGACAGGGCGGCTACAATGAGCAGTTCTTC	CASGQGGYNEQFF
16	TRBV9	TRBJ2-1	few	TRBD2	TGTGCCAGCAGCAGGACTAGCGGGAGGTTGTACAATGAGCAGTTCTTC	CASSRTSGRLYNEQFF
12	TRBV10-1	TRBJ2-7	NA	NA	TGCGCCAGCAGTGGGAGGGTTTACGAGCAGTACTTC	CASSGRVYEQYF
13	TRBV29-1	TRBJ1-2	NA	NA	TGCAGCGTTCTCCTGACACTGGACTATGGCTACACCTTC	CSVLLTLDYGYTF
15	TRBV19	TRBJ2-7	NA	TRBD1	TGTGCCAGTAGTACCTCCCAGACAGGGTCCTACGAGCAGTACTTC	CASSTSQTGSYEQYF
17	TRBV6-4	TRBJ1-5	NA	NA	TGTGCCAGCAGTGACGTGCAGGGCCAGCATAGCAATCAGCCCCAGCATTTT	CASSDVQGQHSNQPQHF
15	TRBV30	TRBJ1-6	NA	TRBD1	TGTGCCTGGAGGACACAGGGGGTCGGTAATTCACCCCTCCACTTT	CAWRTQGVGNSPLHF
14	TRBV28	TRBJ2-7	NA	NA	TGTGCCAGCAGATCGGAGGAGGGAAGGCACGAGCAGTACTTC	CASRSEEGRHEQYF
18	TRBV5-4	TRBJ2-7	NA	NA	TGTGCCAGCAGCTTGGGGGGTGGCCGAGCGGAGACCGGCTACGAGCAGTACTTC	CASSLGGGRAETGYEQYF
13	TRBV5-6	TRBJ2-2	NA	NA	TGTGCCAGCAGCTTGGTACGGGGCGGGGAGCTGTTTTTT	CASSLVRGGELFF
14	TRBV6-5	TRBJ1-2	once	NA	TGTGCCAGCAGTTACAGCCAGGTTGGCTATGGCTACACCTTC	CASSYSQVGYGYTF
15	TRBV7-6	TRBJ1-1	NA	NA	TGTGCCAGCAGCTTGGGGGGGCTAGAGAACACTGAAGCTTTCTTT	CASSLGGLENTEAFF
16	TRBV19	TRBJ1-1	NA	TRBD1	TGTGCCAGTATAAAGGAGGGGGCGCTTAGGGACACTGAAGCTTTCTTT	CASIKEGALRDTEAFF
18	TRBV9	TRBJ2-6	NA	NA	TGTGCCAGCAGCGTAGATGGCAGGGTCGGTTCTGGGGCCAACGTCCTGACTTTC	CASSVDGRVGSGANVLTF
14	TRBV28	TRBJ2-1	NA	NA	TGTGCCACCAATTCCCAGGTGTTGGACAATGAGCAGTTCTTC	CATNSQVLDNEQFF
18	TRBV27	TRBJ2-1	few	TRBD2	TGTGCCAGCAGTTTATCCTTCGTCATGGCGGGAGCAATTTATGAGCAGTTCTTC	CASSLSFVMAGAIYEQFF
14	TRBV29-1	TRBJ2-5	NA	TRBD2	TGCAGCGTTGGTAGCGTTCCGGGGGGAGAGACCCAGTACTTC	CSVGSVPGGETQYF
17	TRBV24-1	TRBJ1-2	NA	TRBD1	TGTGCCACCAGTGAGCGGGGACAGGGGGACCCCTACTATGGCTACACCTTC	CATSERGQGDPYYGYTF
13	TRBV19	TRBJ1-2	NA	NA	TGTGCCAGTAGTCACGCCGGGACAACTGGCTACACCTTC	CASSHAGTTGYTF
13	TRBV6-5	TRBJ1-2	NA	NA	TGTGCCAGCAGGCCAACAGGACACTATGGCTACACCTTC	CASRPTGHYGYTF